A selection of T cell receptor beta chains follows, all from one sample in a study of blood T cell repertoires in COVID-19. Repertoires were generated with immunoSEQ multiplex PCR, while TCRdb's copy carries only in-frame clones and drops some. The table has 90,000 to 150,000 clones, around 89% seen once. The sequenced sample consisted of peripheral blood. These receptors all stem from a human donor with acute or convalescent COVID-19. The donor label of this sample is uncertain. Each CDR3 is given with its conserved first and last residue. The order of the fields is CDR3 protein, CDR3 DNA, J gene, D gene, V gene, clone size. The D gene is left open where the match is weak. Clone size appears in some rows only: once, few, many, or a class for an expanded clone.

CDR3: CSVPRTSGSSEQYF
DNA: TGCAGCGTTCCCCGGACTAGCGGGAGCTCCGAGCAGTACTTC
J: TRBJ2-7
D: TRBD2
V: TRBV29-1
size: NA

CDR3: CASSSTGGLQETQYF
DNA: TGTGCCAGCAGCTCTACGGGGGGACTACAAGAGACCCAGTACTTC
J: TRBJ2-5
D: TRBD2
V: TRBV5-4
size: NA

CDR3: CASSSSSFYGYTF
DNA: TGCGCCAGCAGCTCGAGCTCTTTCTATGGCTACACCTTC
J: TRBJ1-2
D: NA
V: TRBV4-3
size: NA

CDR3: CASTPDRIDNQPQHF
DNA: TGTGCCAGCACCCCGGACAGGATAGACAATCAGCCCCAGCATTTT
J: TRBJ1-5
D: TRBD1
V: TRBV2
size: NA

CDR3: CASSLAGQTRETQYF
DNA: TGTGCCAGCAGCTTAGCGGGACAGACAAGAGAGACCCAGTACTTC
J: TRBJ2-5
D: TRBD1
V: TRBV11-2
size: once

CDR3: CSVGTGMMETQYF
DNA: TGCAGCGTTGGGACAGGAATGATGGAGACCCAGTACTTC
J: TRBJ2-5
D: TRBD1
V: TRBV29-1
size: NA

CDR3: CASRGQGTQDYGYTF
DNA: TGTGCCAGCAGGGGACAGGGTACGCAAGACTATGGCTACACCTTC
J: TRBJ1-2
D: TRBD1
V: TRBV6-5
size: NA

CDR3: CASSQARDEREKLFF
DNA: TGTGCCAGCAGCCAAGCCCGGGATGAACGTGAAAAACTGTTTTTT
J: TRBJ1-4
D: NA
V: TRBV3-1/TRBV3-2
size: NA

CDR3: CASGVLGGPYNEQFF
DNA: TGTGCCAGCGGGGTCTTGGGGGGGCCCTACAATGAGCAGTTCTTC
J: TRBJ2-1
D: NA
V: TRBV3-1/TRBV3-2
size: NA

CDR3: CASSQVWGLNYNEQFF
DNA: TGTGCCAGCAGCCAAGTTTGGGGACTAAATTACAATGAGCAGTTCTTC
J: TRBJ2-1
D: TRBD2
V: TRBV4-2
size: NA

CDR3: CASSPPAGELFF
DNA: TGTGCCAGCTCACCACCGGCTGGGGAGCTGTTTTTT
J: TRBJ2-2
D: NA
V: TRBV18
size: NA

CDR3: CASSYYLGESWYF
DNA: TGTGCCAGCAGTTATTACCTAGGGGAAAGTTGGTACTTC
J: TRBJ2-7
D: NA
V: TRBV7-2
size: NA

CDR3: CASSPPSDRAHQPQHF
DNA: TGTGCCAGCAGTCCACCCTCGGACAGGGCCCATCAGCCCCAGCATTTT
J: TRBJ1-5
D: TRBD1
V: TRBV6-2/TRBV6-3
size: NA

CDR3: CSVDWGGRVGDTQYF
DNA: TGCAGCGTTGATTGGGGTGGGAGAGTGGGAGATACGCAGTATTTT
J: TRBJ2-3
D: NA
V: TRBV29-1
size: NA

CDR3: CASSFPDQPQHF
DNA: TGTGCCAGCAGCTTTCCGGATCAGCCCCAGCATTTT
J: TRBJ1-5
D: NA
V: TRBV7-9
size: NA

CDR3: CASTQQGTDSPLHF
DNA: TGTGCCAGCACTCAGCAGGGTACGGATTCACCCCTCCACTTT
J: TRBJ1-6
D: NA
V: TRBV28
size: once

CDR3: CASSLVDSYTDTQYF
DNA: TGTGCCAGCAGTTTAGTCGACAGCTACACAGATACGCAGTATTTT
J: TRBJ2-3
D: NA
V: TRBV27
size: NA

CDR3: CASSINSGVGDTEAFF
DNA: TGTGCCAGTAGTATCAATTCAGGGGTGGGGGACACTGAAGCTTTCTTT
J: TRBJ1-1
D: NA
V: TRBV19
size: NA

CDR3: CASSFDGRRGYTF
DNA: TGTGCCAGCAGTTTCGATGGGCGTAGGGGCTACACCTTC
J: TRBJ1-2
D: NA
V: TRBV27
size: once

CDR3: CASRIGLANYEQYF
DNA: TGCGCCAGCAGAATAGGACTAGCCAACTACGAGCAGTACTTC
J: TRBJ2-7
D: TRBD2
V: TRBV5-1
size: NA

CDR3: CASNPAGGDTQYF
DNA: TGTGCCAGCAATCCAGCGGGAGGAGATACGCAGTATTTT
J: TRBJ2-3
D: TRBD2
V: TRBV7-2
size: once

CDR3: CASSSTSGGMYNEQFF
DNA: TGTGCCAGCAGCTCGACTAGCGGGGGAATGTACAATGAGCAGTTCTTC
J: TRBJ2-1
D: TRBD2
V: TRBV13
size: NA